This T cell receptor (beta chain) is drawn from a study of T cell repertoires and HLA-DP antigens. Study-wide points: Against one allele, clones undetected before culture averaged approximately 39%; against the other, roughly 50%. Sorted CD137+ cells had clonality about 0.4 against both alloantigens, versus about 0.041 pre-culture.

Negative selection yielded untouched CD4+ T cells of average 97.7% purity. This clone was observed a handful of times. What it binds is not known. The method was immunoSEQ multiplex PCR; TCRdb's version includes in-frame clones alone and lacks a portion of them. The sample shows tens of thousands of clones, around 80% of them seen only once. The CDR3 contains 12 residues. The J segment lost 4 bases and the V segment lost 8 bases, leaving 3 bases of the junction unmatched. Looked up from germline, CDR1 is SGHNT and CDR2 is YYREEE (reference sequence). Sequences were obtained from CD4+ T cells from PBMCs. The source is a man in his fifties or sixties in good health and CMV-seronegative. The V and J genes are TRBV5-4 and TRBJ2-5, with 9 bases that match TRBD1. The CDR3 loop reads CARGQGGETQYF. The CDR3 coding sequence is TGTGCCAGGGGACAGGGAGGAGAGACCCAGTACTTC.